This T cell receptor (beta chain) emerged from a study of cytomegalovirus exposure and HLA in healthy donors. 60 Vbeta and 13 Jbeta primers were used in PCR. TCRdb keeps only in-frame clones here, not all; method: immunoSEQ multiplex PCR. This sample has 110,000 to 150,000 clones, with about 8.9% found just once. Findings and caveats of the study: The study assumed roughly uniform donor sequencing depth for presence/absence analyses. Whilst most TCR sequences proved rare, a subset of public TCRs occurred across many donors.

Germline trimming cut 3 bases from V and 0 bases from J; bases unmatched to any gene: 4. The CDR3 is 17 amino acids. CDR1 and CDR2 (germline): MRHNA, SNTAGT. This clone has a handful of counts. The antigen is not known. The clonotype originates from a man in his fifties or sixties in good health and CMV-seronegative. The chain employs TRBV6-4 and TRBJ2-6, with 8 bases identical to TRBD2. The sequencing sample was made of PBMCs. The CDR3 loop reads CASSEHSGISGANVLTF. CDR3 DNA sequence: TGTGCCAGCAGTGAACATAGCGGGATCTCTGGGGCCAACGTCCTGACTTTC.